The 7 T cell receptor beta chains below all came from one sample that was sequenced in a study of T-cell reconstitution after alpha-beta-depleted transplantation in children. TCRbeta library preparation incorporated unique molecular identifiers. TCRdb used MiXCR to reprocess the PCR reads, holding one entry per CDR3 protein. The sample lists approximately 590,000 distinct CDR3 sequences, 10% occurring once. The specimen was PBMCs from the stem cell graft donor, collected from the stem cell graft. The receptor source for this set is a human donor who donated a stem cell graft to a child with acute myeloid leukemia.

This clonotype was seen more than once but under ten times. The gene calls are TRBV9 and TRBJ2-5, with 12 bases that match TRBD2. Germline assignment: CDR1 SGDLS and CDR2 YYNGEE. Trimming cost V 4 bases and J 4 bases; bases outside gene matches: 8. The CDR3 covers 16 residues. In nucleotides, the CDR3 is TGTGCCAGCAGCACCGCTAGCGGGAGGGCCGGAGAGACCCAGTACTTC. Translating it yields CASSTASGRAGETQYF.

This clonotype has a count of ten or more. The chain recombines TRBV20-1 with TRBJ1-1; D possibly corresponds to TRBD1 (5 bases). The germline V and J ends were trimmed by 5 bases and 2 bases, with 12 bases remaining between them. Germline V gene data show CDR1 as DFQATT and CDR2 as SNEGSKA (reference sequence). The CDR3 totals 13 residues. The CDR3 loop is CSARTQPNTEAFF. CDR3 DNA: TGCAGTGCTCGGACACAGCCAAACACTGAAGCTTTCTTT.

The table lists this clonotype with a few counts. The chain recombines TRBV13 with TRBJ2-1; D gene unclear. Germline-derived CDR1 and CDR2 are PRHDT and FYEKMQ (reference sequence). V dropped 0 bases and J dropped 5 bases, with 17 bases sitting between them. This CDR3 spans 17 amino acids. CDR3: CASSLGLSPPINNEQFF. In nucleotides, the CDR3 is TGTGCCAGCAGCTTAGGCTTATCCCCACCGATAAACAATGAGCAGTTCTTC.

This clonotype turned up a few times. Here the CDR3 reads CASSPSGGNNQPQHF. In nucleotides, the CDR3 is TGTGCCAGCAGCCCCAGCGGCGGGAACAATCAGCCCCAGCATTTT. The chain uses TRBV3-1 and TRBJ1-5, with D unclear. Germline V gives CDR1 LGHDT, CDR2 YNNKEL (reference sequence). The CDR3 runs to 15 residues. With 4 bases removed from V and 3 bases from J, the gap between germline ends came to 13 bases.

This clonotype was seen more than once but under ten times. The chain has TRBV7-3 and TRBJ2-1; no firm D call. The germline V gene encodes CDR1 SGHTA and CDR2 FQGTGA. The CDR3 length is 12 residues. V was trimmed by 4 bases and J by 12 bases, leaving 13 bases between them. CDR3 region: CASSSSISTQFF. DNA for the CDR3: TGTGCCAGCAGCTCCTCCATATCCACGCAGTTCTTC.

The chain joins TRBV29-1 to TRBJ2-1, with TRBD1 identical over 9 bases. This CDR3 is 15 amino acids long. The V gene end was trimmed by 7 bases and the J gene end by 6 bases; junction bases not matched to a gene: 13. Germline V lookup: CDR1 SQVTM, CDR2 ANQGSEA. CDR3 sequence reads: CSAAPRDRAGNEQFF. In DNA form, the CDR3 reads TGCAGCGCTGCTCCCCGGGACAGGGCGGGCAATGAGCAGTTCTTC.

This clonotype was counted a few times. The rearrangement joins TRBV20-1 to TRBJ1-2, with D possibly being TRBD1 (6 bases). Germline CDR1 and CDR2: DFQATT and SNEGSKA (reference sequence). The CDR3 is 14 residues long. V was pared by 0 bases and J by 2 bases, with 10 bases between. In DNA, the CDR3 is TGCAGTGCTAGAGATGGGGACACCAACTATGGCTACACCTTC. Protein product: CSARDGDTNYGYTF.